The T cell receptor (beta chain) described here comes from a study of regulatory T cells in long-lasting Graves disease. A remark on this clonotype: Its antigen is not identified.

The CDR3 has 13 amino acids. Trimming removed 5 bases from V and 2 bases from J, with 10 bases in between. In germline, CDR1 is SGHVS, CDR2 FNYEAQ. Study-wide results and caveats: Blood alone, not thyroid tissue, was studied.

Relying on iRepertoire HTBI primers and Arm-PCR of CDR3 regions, the team built TCR beta libraries. TCRdb recomputed calls from the multiplex PCR reads with MiXCR, one row per CDR3 protein. The sample has some 370,000 distinct CDR3 sequences, 23% seen once. Time point specified: persistent/refractory GD, antithyroid drugs over 5 years with positive TRAb. Isolated PBMC RNA provided the starting material for the TCR library. The rearrangement joins TRBV7-6 to TRBJ2-7; tentatively, D is TRBD1 (5 bases). Sequenced here: peripheral blood mononuclear cells (PBMCs), sampled when the disease was refractory, from a patient treated with antithyroid drugs. This sequence originates from a woman aged 40 to 50 with Graves disease. In DNA form, the CDR3 reads TGTGCCAGCAGCGTACAGGTTACCTACGAGCAGTACTTC. Translating gives CASSVQVTYEQYF.